The T cell receptor (beta chain) described here comes from a study of T cells after yellow fever vaccination (dated by TCRdb to the late 2010s). Context from the whole study: Libraries from fractions with low cell numbers were prepared with the SMART-Seq v4 Ultra Low Input RNA kit. Blood was drawn at multiple timepoints before and after primary and secondary immunization, with bulk PBMC replicates and cell subsets isolated. The cohort comprised two healthy male donors, one aged 18 to 29 and one aged 30 to 39 years. Bulk TCR alpha and beta repertoires were sequenced longitudinally to track T-cell clones before and after primary and booster YFV17D yellow fever vaccination.

Regarding this clonotype: Its antigen is not yet known. Base quality data are lacking; no much larger clone is found one base away.

The germline V gene yields SGHRS for CDR1 and YFSETQ for CDR2. The CDR3 numbers 16 residues from cysteine through phenylalanine. CDR3 DNA is the only sequence kept; it has 48 bases, read in frame from the first base. V sheds 2 bases and J sheds 5 bases, leaving 19 bases between their ends. The investigation overall reported the following: Compared with the primary T-cell response, the secondary T-cell response was faster but weaker, reaching its peak on day 5 rather than on day 15. The study included only a couple of donors, which limits how far the findings can be generalized. A small fraction of clonotypes appeared in both the CD4 and CD8 compartments, likely as a result of convergent recombination. FACS-sorted repertoires could contain abundant contaminating clonotypes from the bulk population, so computational filtering was required. Most clones expanded after primary vaccination were re-detected after the booster (96% of CD4 and around nine tenths of CD8), suggesting broad memory maintenance.

TCR cDNA was synthesized by 5'RACE template switching, through which a universal primer site and unique molecular identifiers were introduced. Priming for cDNA synthesis came from both the TCR alpha and TCR beta constant segments. Library amplification used two PCR steps, and the second PCR step added sample barcodes and sequencing adapters. Sequencing of the libraries was done on either Illumina HiSeq 2500 (2x100 bp) or NovaSeq (2x150 bp). On the study's bioinformatics: MIGEC was used to demultiplex reads and collapse the reads into UMI consensus sequences, and MiXCR was used for V(D)J alignment. Vaccine-responding clonotypes were defined with edgeR using replicate PBMC samples, requiring FDR below 0.01 and a log2 fold change above 5 up to day 15. CD4 or CD8 identity was assigned to each bulk clonotype according to whether the clonotype was present at higher abundance in the sequenced CD4 repertoire or the sequenced CD8 repertoire. TCRdb's own reprocessing of the public reads used fastp at Q25 and MiXCR and kept productive beta chains. A single entry per CDR3 protein holds the most common genes and DNA from its merged rows. The V and J calls and clone size come from TCRdb's table, not from the authors' own analysis. A total of 450,000 to 650,000 distinct CDR3 sequences appear in this sample, about 14% of them only once. The ten top clones hold about 14% of the sample.

According to the study, the label for this sample's treatment or condition signals: live attenuated yellow fever vaccine strain. At each blood-draw timepoint, two biological replicates of bulk PBMCs were obtained. PBMCs were isolated from peripheral blood using a standard Ficoll-Paque protocol. TriZol was used to extract RNA from bulk PBMCs, CD4 and CD8 fractions, and dextramer-positive and dextramer-negative fractions. Sequencing used PBMCs, obtained on the day of the yellow fever booster vaccination. In this chain, TRBV5-1 is recombined with TRBJ2-5; the D gene cannot be named for sure. The source of this sequence is a young man who received the YFV17D yellow fever vaccine. CDR3 loop: CASSFGHGIRKETQYF. The DNA reads TGCGCCAGCAGCTTCGGGCACGGAATTAGGAAGGAGACCCAGTACTTC. This CDR3, with the reference TRBV5-1 and TRBJ2-5 proteins standing in past its ends, gives the full variable domain KAGVTQTPRYLIKTRGQQVTLSCSPISGHRSVSWYQQTPGQGLQFLFEYFSETQRNKGNFPGRFSGRQFSNSRSEMNVSTLELGDSALYLCASSFGHGIRKETQYFGPGTRLLVL.